This T cell receptor (beta chain) was identified during a study of blood T cell repertoires in COVID-19. At the level of the study: In each case, the material was cDNA or gDNA derived from T cells, B-cell-depleted T cells, or PBMCs.

Looked up from germline, CDR1 is MNHEY and CDR2 is SMNVEV (reference sequence). The CDR3 extends over 13 amino acids. Germline trimming cut 8 bases from V and 8 bases from J; bases unmatched to any gene: 9. Assay: immunoSEQ multiplex PCR; the TCRdb copy retains only in-frame clones and omits some. The sample contains hundreds of thousands of clones, 85% of which appear only once. The receptor's source is a man in his fifties with COVID-19, enrolled during active disease. The material sequenced was peripheral blood. This rearrangement joins TRBV27 to TRBJ2-1; 7 positions match TRBD1. The CDR3 nucleotides are TGTGCCAGCTGTAGGGGGCGTCTCGATGAGCAGTTCTTC. This codes for CASCRGRLDEQFF.